The next 30 T cell receptor beta chains were all read from a single sample in a study of blood T cell repertoires in COVID-19. The data were produced by immunoSEQ multiplex PCR, yet TCRdb's version contains in-frame clones alone and is incomplete. The sample carries around 170,000 clones, approximately 86% recorded once. Sequencing was done on a sample of peripheral blood. The receptors stem from a man in his fifties with active or convalescent COVID-19.

The CDR3 sequence: CASSYDQGNYGYTF. In nucleotides, the CDR3 is TGTGCCAGCAGTTACGATCAGGGAAACTATGGCTACACCTTC. V is TRBV6-5 and J is TRBJ1-2; D perhaps matches TRBD1 (5 bases). CDR3 size: 14 residues. CDR1 and CDR2 (germline): MNHEY, SVGAGI. Trimming cost V 2 bases and J 2 bases, with 9 bases left between them.

This chain links TRBV7-9 with TRBJ1-1; 7 nucleotides line up with TRBD1. Trimming cost V 5 bases and J 0 bases; bases outside gene matches: 9. CDR1 is SEHNR and CDR2 is FQNEAQ in the germline V gene (reference sequence). This CDR3 has 16 amino acids. The CDR3 loop is CASSLGQASLNTEAFF. The CDR3 bases are TGTGCCAGCAGCCTCGGACAGGCATCCTTGAACACTGAAGCTTTCTTT.

The J gene is TRBJ2-1, the V gene TRBV11-3; D perhaps matches TRBD2 (5 bases). CDR3 size: 12 residues. V lost 5 bases and J lost 10, with 12 bases in between. In germline, CDR1 is SGHNT, CDR2 YENEEA. The CDR3 DNA sequence: TGTGCCAGCAGCGTGGAAGGCGGGGAGCAGTTCTTC. Amino acids: CASSVEGGEQFF.

This clone came up a few times. The rearrangement uses TRBV28 and TRBJ2-3; TRBD2 agrees at 7 bases. CDR1 and CDR2 from the germline V gene are MDHEN and SYDVKM. This CDR3 contains 16 residues. Trimming took 7 bases from V and 1 from J; bases not matched to a gene: 11. The CDR3 region has the DNA TGTGCCAGCATTCCGAGGACTAGTTTTGGCACAGATACGCAGTATTTT. This sequence encodes CASIPRTSFGTDTQYF.

This chain connects TRBV2 to TRBJ2-3, with TRBD2 identical over 11 bases. The CDR3 is made up of 15 amino acids. V dropped 11 bases and J dropped 7; count of bases not matched to a gene: 14. The germline gives CDR1 SNHLY, CDR2 FYNNEI. The CDR3 reads CASQGIAGGPYTQYF. The CDR3 nucleotides are TGTGCCTCGCAGGGGATAGCGGGAGGGCCTTATACGCAGTATTTT.

The genes are TRBV19 and TRBJ1-2; D is undetermined. The V and J ends lost 3 bases and 1 base respectively, with 9 bases between them. The CDR3 consists of 14 residues. Germline V gene sequence: CDR1 LNHDA, CDR2 SQIVND (reference sequence). CDR3: CASSMRELNYGYTF. The CDR3 nucleotides read TGTGCCAGTAGTATGAGGGAACTTAACTATGGCTACACCTTC.

The DNA of the CDR3 is TGCGCCAGCAGCCAAGTGGGCGGGGGGCCAGAGACCCAGTACTTC. It encodes CASSQVGGGPETQYF. This rearrangement joins TRBV4-1 to TRBJ2-5; 8 bases line up with TRBD2. The V gene's germline CDR1 is MGHRA and CDR2 YSYEKL. V shed 1 base, J shed 4 bases, and the junction held 5 bases outside the gene matches. The CDR3 sequence is 15 residues long.

Notes on this clone: The same CDR3 arises from other DNA sequences in this sample as well. CDR3 nucleotides: TGTGCCAGCAGCCCGGGACAGTCTGGAAACACCATATATTTT. Its protein product is CASSPGQSGNTIYF. The chain recombines TRBV6-5 with TRBJ1-3; 7 bases align to TRBD1. V shed 6 bases and J 1 base; nucleotides not matched to a gene: 3. The CDR3 covers 14 residues. Germline-derived CDR1 and CDR2 are MNHEY and SVGAGI.

The V gene is TRBV5-4, the J gene TRBJ2-1; D is perhaps TRBD1 (6 bases). Germline CDR1 is SGHNT and CDR2 is YYREEE (reference sequence). The CDR3 consists of 17 residues. V dropped 1 base and J dropped 0 bases, with 14 bases sitting between them. CDR3 sequence: CASSLSVTGTSYNEQFF. CDR3 coding DNA: TGTGCCAGCAGCTTGTCAGTGACAGGTACCTCCTACAATGAGCAGTTCTTC.

This chain connects TRBV5-6 to TRBJ2-7; maybe TRBD2 (6 bases). V shed 0 bases and J shed 6 bases, with 7 bases lying between them. In germline, CDR1 is SGHDT, CDR2 YYEEEE. This CDR3 is 12 amino acids long. CDR3 coding DNA: TGTGCCAGCAGCTTGGGGGGAGGCGAGCAGTACTTC. Translated, it gives CASSLGGGEQYF.

This rearrangement joins TRBV10-1 to TRBJ2-5, with TRBD1 as a possible D gene (6 bases). Germline CDR1 WNHNN, CDR2 SYGVQD (reference sequence). This CDR3 has 14 amino acids. Trimming took 0 bases from V and 1 from J, leaving 6 bases between them. The CDR3 DNA reads as TGCGCCAGCAGTGAGTCGACAGGCCAAGAGACCCAGTACTTC. This sequence encodes CASSESTGQETQYF.

The table lists this clone with a count of one. J is TRBJ2-7 and V is TRBV4-2; D not resolved. This CDR3 has 14 amino acids. Germline V gene data show CDR1 as LGHNA and CDR2 as YNFKEQ. The V gene lost 0 bases and the J gene lost 4 bases, with 10 bases spanning the gap. The CDR3 DNA is TGTGCCAGCAGCCAAGAGAGGTCTTCTTACGAGCAGTACTTC. Amino acid sequence: CASSQERSSYEQYF.

This chain connects TRBV5-6 to TRBJ2-3; TRBD1 is a possible D gene (6 bases). This CDR3 is 17 amino acids long. V lost 0 bases, J lost 6 bases, and 20 bases lay in between. Germline loops: CDR1 SGHDT, CDR2 YYEEEE. CDR3 sequence (DNA): TGTGCCAGCAGCTTGGCGATCAGGGGCAACGTCAAGGATACGCAGTATTTT. As protein: CASSLAIRGNVKDTQYF.

The chain combines TRBV25-1 with TRBJ2-3, with 8 positions matching TRBD2. Per germline, CDR1 MGHDK and CDR2 SYGVNS. The CDR3 runs to 16 residues. J gave up 0 bases and V 1 base, and 3 bases lay outside the gene matches. The CDR3 DNA is TGTGCCAGCAGTGAATCCCCTAGCGGGAGCACAGATACGCAGTATTTT. It specifies CASSESPSGSTDTQYF.

CDR3 in DNA: TGTGCCAGCAACCTCAGGGGGACGGACTATGGCTACACCTTC. It codes for CASNLRGTDYGYTF. The chain recombines TRBV3-1 (or the pseudogene TRBV3-2) with TRBJ1-2; 7 bases fit TRBD1. Per the germline V gene, CDR1 is LGHDT and CDR2 is YNNKEL (reference sequence). The CDR3 totals 14 residues. Trimming at V came to 7 bases and at J to 3 bases, leaving 8 bases not matched to a gene.

In this sample, this clone turned up once. The rearrangement joins TRBV5-1 to TRBJ2-3; possible D gene TRBD2, 5 bases. This CDR3 contains 13 residues. The V gene lost 6 bases and the J gene lost 1 base, with 9 bases spanning the gap. CDR1 and CDR2 (germline): SGHRS, YFSETQ. CDR3 in amino acids: CASTIGGTDTQYF. For the CDR3, the DNA is TGCGCCAGCACCATCGGGGGCACAGATACGCAGTATTTT.

The count of this clone is one. The genes are TRBV6-2 or TRBV6-3 and TRBJ2-7, with a possible D match to TRBD1 (6 bases). In germline, CDR1 is MNHEY, CDR2 SVGEGT. This CDR3 region has 13 residues. V lost 5 bases and J 3 bases, leaving 11 bases between the germline ends. The chain's CDR3 is CASSLLGGYEQYF. CDR3 bases: TGTGCCAGCAGTCTCCTAGGGGGCTACGAGCAGTACTTC.

V and J are TRBV6-4 and TRBJ1-1; TRBD1 is a possible D gene (5 bases). V was shortened by 6 bases and J by 2 bases, with 10 bases between the two germline ends. The CDR3 loop spans 13 amino acids. The V gene's germline CDR1 is MRHNA and CDR2 SNTAGT. The CDR3 is CASSAGTNTEAFF. In DNA form, the CDR3 reads TGTGCCAGCAGCGCCGGGACTAACACTGAAGCTTTCTTT.

The chain is built from TRBV28 and TRBJ1-1, with 10 positions matching TRBD1. The CDR3 runs to 16 residues. CDR1 MDHEN and CDR2 SYDVKM come from the germline V gene. The junction had 9 bases not matched to a gene; V was cut back by 3 bases and J by 5 bases. The CDR3 reads CASSFGTGAAGTEAFF. The CDR3 DNA reads TGTGCCAGCAGTTTCGGGACAGGGGCTGCGGGAACTGAAGCTTTCTTT. The full variable domain, rest sourced from reference TRBV28 and TRBJ1-1, is DVKVTQSSRYLVKRTGEKVFLECVQDMDHENMFWYRQDPGLGLRLIYFSYDVKMKEKGDIPEGYSVSREKKERFSLILESASTNQTSMYLCASSFGTGAAGTEAFFGQGTRLTVV.

The CDR3 nucleotides read TGTGCCAGCAGCTTAGGTTCGTACACTGAAGCTTTCTTT. As protein: CASSLGSYTEAFF. This chain connects TRBV11-2 to TRBJ1-1; no clear D. The CDR3 is 13 residues long. Between the trimmed V and J ends, which lost 1 base and 3 bases, there was a span of 6 bases. Germline V CDR1 and CDR2: SGHAT, FQNNGV.

This rearrangement joins TRBV6-5 to TRBJ1-2, with a tentative D call TRBD1 (5 bases). The germline V gene has CDR1 MNHEY and CDR2 SVGAGI. The CDR3 spans 13 residues. V was clipped by 2 bases and J by 8 bases, with 12 bases between them. The CDR3 DNA is TGTGCCAGCAGTTACCCTGGGACTGGGGGCTACACCTTC. It yields the protein CASSYPGTGGYTF.

Only a few counts were recorded for this clone. The CDR3 nucleotides read TGTGCCAGCAGCGCACCGGGACTATGCAAAGAGACCCAGTACTTC. Amino acids: CASSAPGLCKETQYF. This chain connects TRBV21-1 to TRBJ2-5; the table's D call, TRBD2, was not checked against the DNA. TRBV21-1 is recorded as a pseudogene. The length of the CDR3 is 15 residues.

The chain has TRBV24-1 and TRBJ2-5; 11 nucleotides align to TRBD2. The V and J ends lost 3 bases and 5 bases, in that order; junction bases with no gene match: 19. CDR1 is KGHDR and CDR2 is SFDVKD in the germline V gene. The CDR3 has 20 amino acids. The CDR3 loop is CATSDPTLQTTSGIGETQYF. The CDR3, as DNA: TGTGCCACCAGTGATCCTACCCTCCAAACGACTAGCGGGATTGGGGAGACCCAGTACTTC.

This clone appeared once. V usage is TRBV11-3 and J usage is TRBJ1-1; no clear D gene. Trimming removed 3 bases at V and 1 base at J, with 6 bases between. The CDR3 loop spans 13 amino acids. The germline gives CDR1 SGHNT, CDR2 YENEEA. CDR3 DNA sequence: TGTGCCAGCAGCTTCGAGGAGAACACTGAAGCTTTCTTT. Amino acids: CASSFEENTEAFF.

The rearrangement links TRBV5-4 to TRBJ1-1; 12 positions match TRBD1. Germline lookup yields CDR1 SGHNT and CDR2 YYREEE (reference sequence). V lost 0 bases, J lost 8 bases, and 2 bases stayed unmatched. The CDR3 has 14 residues. The CDR3 nucleotides are TGTGCCAGCAGCTTGGCCGGGACAGGGGGCGAAGCTTTCTTT. It specifies CASSLAGTGGEAFF.

The gene calls are TRBV5-6 and TRBJ2-1; D might be TRBD1 (6 bases). Trimming removed 3 bases from V and 8 bases from J, with 9 bases in between. Per the germline V gene, CDR1 is SGHDT and CDR2 is YYEEEE. The CDR3 length is 12 residues. The CDR3 reads CASSSQGYEQFF. The CDR3 coding sequence is TGTGCCAGCAGCTCACAGGGATATGAGCAGTTCTTC.

This clone was seen just once. This sequence joins TRBV7-3 and TRBJ2-7, with 7 positions matching TRBD1. Germline V gives CDR1 SGHTA, CDR2 FQGTGA. The CDR3 runs 14 residues. Unmatched junction bases numbered 3, after V lost 1 base and J lost 3 bases. The CDR3 DNA is TGTGCCAGCAGCTTAAATCCAGGGGGCTACGAGCAGTACTTC. It yields the protein CASSLNPGGYEQYF.

V gene TRBV12-3 or TRBV12-4 combines with J gene TRBJ1-4, with a possible D match to TRBD1 (5 bases). V shed 11 bases and J shed 6 bases, with 13 bases lying between them. CDR3 length: 12 residues. The DNA of the CDR3 is TGTGCCGTTAGGGGCATTTATGAAAAACTGTTTTTT. Protein product: CAVRGIYEKLFF.

V usage is TRBV10-3 and J usage is TRBJ1-1, with D uncertain. This CDR3 region has 14 residues. Trimming removed 3 bases at V and 1 base at J, with 9 bases between. In germline, CDR1 is ENHRY, CDR2 SYGVKD. The CDR3, as DNA: TGTGCCATCAGTGATAGGGCGGGGAACACTGAAGCTTTCTTT. Encoded protein: CAISDRAGNTEAFF.

The CDR3, as DNA: TGTGCCAGCAGCCAAGATCACAGTTCCTACGAGCAGTACTTC. Translation: CASSQDHSSYEQYF. The chain links TRBV3-1 (or the pseudogene TRBV3-2) to TRBJ2-7; D is uncertain. In germline, CDR1 is LGHDT, CDR2 YNNKEL (reference sequence). This CDR3 spans 14 amino acids. V was trimmed by 0 bases and J by 1 base, leaving 7 bases between them.